This TCR beta chain was profiled in a study of T cells in localized non-small cell lung cancer. Findings and caveats of the study: The greatest T cell clonality was found in uninvolved adjacent lung (higher than in tumor). Sequencing was restricted to one tumor region; therefore, heterogeneity remains possible.

CDR3 length: 14 amino acids. Per the germline V gene, CDR1 is SQVTM and CDR2 is ANQGSEA. V gave up 4 bases and J gave up 0 bases, with 11 bases separating them. The repertoire was sequenced with immunoSEQ multiplex PCR; TCRdb's copy has only in-frame clones and lacks some. The data show tens of thousands of clones, with around 80% seen just once and roughly 15% held by the top ten. This clone was seen a few times. Its antigen is not identified. Other nucleotide sequences from this sample produce the same CDR3. This TCR was sampled from a male donor aged 60 or older with stage III squamous cell lung carcinoma. V and J are TRBV29-1 and TRBJ2-3; the D gene is possibly TRBD2 (5 bases). The sample consisted of peripheral blood, taken before any cancer treatment. The CDR3 nucleotides are TGCAGCGTTGGAGCGGTTCTAAGCACAGATACGCAGTATTTT. This codes for CSVGAVLSTDTQYF.